The 12 T cell receptor beta chains below come from one sample, sequenced in a study of blood T cell repertoires in COVID-19. Profiled with immunoSEQ multiplex PCR; TCRdb holds only in-frame clones, not every one. The data show some 67,000 clones, approximately 88% seen once. Sequenced: peripheral blood. The receptors were sampled from a woman aged 55-75 years with acute or convalescent COVID-19.

The chain is built from TRBV11-2 and TRBJ1-1, with no clear D. The CDR3 totals 13 residues. The germline gives CDR1 SGHAT, CDR2 FQNNGV. Trimming removed 2 bases from V and 0 bases from J, with 4 bases in between. The CDR3 DNA follows: TGTGCCAGCAGCTTAAGCCTGAACACTGAAGCTTTCTTT. Translation: CASSLSLNTEAFF.

The chain carries TRBV5-5 and TRBJ2-7; D perhaps matches TRBD2 (5 bases). The CDR3 consists of 13 residues. CDR1 is SGHKS, CDR2 YYEKEE, per germline (reference sequence). Trimming cost V 2 bases and J 4 bases, with 10 bases left between them. DNA of the CDR3: TGTGCCAGCAGCTTCTCCGGGGAGTACGAGCAGTACGTC. Amino acids: CASSFSGEYEQYV.

V gene TRBV11-2 combines with J gene TRBJ2-2; a weak D match, TRBD1 (6 bases). The CDR3 has 15 residues. V gave up 6 bases and J gave up 5 bases, with 16 bases separating them. Germline CDR1 SGHAT, CDR2 FQNNGV. CDR3 in DNA: TGTGCCAGCAGTAAAGAGAGGACAGATACCGGGGAGCTGTTTTTT. This codes for CASSKERTDTGELFF.

The chain carries TRBV7-9 and TRBJ2-3, with TRBD2 identical over 14 bases. Germline lookup yields CDR1 SEHNR and CDR2 FQNEAQ (reference sequence). The CDR3 is 16 residues long. V shed 5 bases, J shed 6 bases, and the junction held 7 bases outside the gene matches. CDR3 sequence: CASSPGTSGGTDTQYF. As DNA, the CDR3 is TGTGCCAGCAGCCCCGGGACTAGCGGGGGAACGGATACGCAGTATTTT.

The chain joins TRBV28 to TRBJ1-1; possible D gene TRBD1, 6 bases. The CDR3 length is 14 residues. In germline, CDR1 is MDHEN, CDR2 SYDVKM. V was clipped by 1 base and J by 1 base, with 7 bases between them. The CDR3 DNA reads as TGTGCCAGCAGTTTATACAGGGCGAACACTGAAGCTTTCTTT. It yields the protein CASSLYRANTEAFF.

The V call is TRBV6-5, the J call TRBJ1-5; 7 bases agree with TRBD1. CDR3 size: 13 residues. Germline-derived CDR1 and CDR2 are MNHEY and SVGAGI. Trimming cost V 7 bases and J 4 bases; bases outside gene matches: 4. The CDR3 coding sequence is TGTGCCAGCATACTACAGGGGAATCAGCCCCAGCATTTT. This encodes CASILQGNQPQHF.

The V call is TRBV7-9, the J call TRBJ2-7; 7 positions match TRBD1. The length of the CDR3 is 14 residues. The V gene's germline CDR1 is SEHNR and CDR2 FQNEAQ (reference sequence). After removal of 5 bases from V and 3 bases from J, the junction contained 7 bases not matched to a gene. The CDR3 DNA sequence: TGTGCCAGCAGCCGACCCGGGGACAGCTACGAGCAGTACGTC. It is translated as CASSRPGDSYEQYV.

The rearrangement links TRBV28 to TRBJ1-5; the match to TRBD1 covers 7 bases. The CDR3 spans 14 residues. V trimming: 6 bases; J trimming: 7 bases; junction bases outside the gene matches: 9. CDR1 is MDHEN, CDR2 SYDVKM, per germline. In DNA form, the CDR3 reads TGTGCCAGCAGACCTCAGGGGGGAGGACAGCCCCAGCATTTT. This translates into CASRPQGGGQPQHF.

V usage is TRBV3-1 (or the pseudogene TRBV3-2) and J usage is TRBJ1-1, with D unresolved. The CDR3 is 14 residues long. The germline V gene has CDR1 LGHDT and CDR2 YNNKEL (reference sequence). V was shortened by 5 bases and J by 3 bases, with 13 bases between the two germline ends. The CDR3 region has the DNA TGTGCCAGCAGCTCCCTCGGAGGTGACACTGAAGCTTTCTTT. Encoded protein: CASSSLGGDTEAFF.

On this clone: The junction and the germline gene differ at one end; a read error may be behind it. V usage is TRBV9 and J usage is TRBJ1-1; 9 bases are a match to TRBD1. The V gene's germline CDR1 is SGDLS and CDR2 YYNGEE. The CDR3 loop spans 12 amino acids. CDR3 loop: CASSAGDRELSF. CDR3 DNA: TGTGCCAGCAGCGCGGGGGACAGGGAGCTTTCTTTT.

V gene TRBV18 combines with J gene TRBJ2-3; 9 bases agree with TRBD2. J gave up 5 bases and V 8 bases, and 11 bases lay outside the gene matches. Per the germline V gene, CDR1 is KGHSH and CDR2 is LQKENI. The CDR3 is made up of 15 amino acids. DNA of the CDR3: TGTGCCAGCATCGGGCAAGCGGGGGGAAAAGATACGCAGTATTTT. It specifies CASIGQAGGKDTQYF.

This clone was observed a single time. The CDR3 nucleotides are TGCGCCAGCAGCTTGGCATGGGGCCTCCTGAACACTGAAGCTTTCTTT. The encoded protein is CASSLAWGLLNTEAFF. The genes are TRBV5-1 and TRBJ1-1, with D perhaps TRBD1 (5 bases). Germline values: CDR1 SGHRS, CDR2 YFSETQ. The CDR3 is made up of 16 amino acids. Between the trimmed V and J ends, which lost 0 bases and 0 bases, there was a span of 12 bases.